This entry lists 22 T cell receptor beta chains sequenced from one sample in a study of T cells in Graves' hyperthyroidism and ophthalmopathy. Regions amplified from RNA transcripts were the TCR beta CDR3 regions. HTBI primers were used for first-round RT-PCR of the TCR CDR3. Each CDR3 protein gets one entry after TCRdb re-called the multiplex PCR reads with MiXCR. The table shows 640,000 or so distinct CDR3 sequences, with 13% to 15% occurring only once. Sample: blood. The origin of the receptors is a woman aged 18-29 years with Graves' ophthalmopathy.

This clonotype occurred a few times. The V and J genes are TRBV12-5 and TRBJ2-7, with 7 bases lining up with TRBD1. CDR1 and CDR2 from the germline V gene are LGHNT and FRNRAP. This CDR3 is 15 amino acids long. The V and J ends lost 5 bases and 3 bases, in that order; junction bases with no gene match: 10. CDR3 loop: CASGHRQGHYYEQYF. CDR3 bases: TGTGCTAGTGGTCACCGACAGGGTCACTACTACGAGCAGTACTTC.

The chain combines TRBV2 with TRBJ1-2, with TRBD1 matching over 7 bases. CDR1 and CDR2 (germline): SNHLY, FYNNEI. There are 15 residues in the CDR3. The V and J ends lost 7 bases and 6 bases, in that order; junction bases with no gene match: 14. The CDR3 region is CASMNPGQYTDGYTF. The CDR3 DNA sequence: TGTGCCAGCATGAACCCGGGACAGTATACGGATGGCTACACCTTC.

This clonotype has a count of ten or more. The chain couples TRBV19 to TRBJ2-2; 7 bases fit TRBD1. The CDR3 totals 15 residues. V trimming: 3 bases; J trimming: 5 bases; junction bases outside the gene matches: 6. Germline CDR1 and CDR2: LNHDA and SQIVND (reference sequence). CDR3 residues: CASSIETGETGELFF. The CDR3 DNA follows: TGTGCCAGTAGTATTGAAACAGGGGAGACCGGGGAGCTGTTTTTT.

This clonotype was seen ten or more times. Written as DNA, the CDR3 is TGTGCCAGCAGTGCTCGACAGGGTCGAAATCAGCCCCAGCATTTT. Protein product: CASSARQGRNQPQHF. The rearrangement links TRBV2 to TRBJ1-5; 7 bases agree with TRBD1. Germline CDR1 SNHLY, CDR2 FYNNEI. The CDR3 is 15 amino acids. The junction had 7 bases not matched to a gene; V was cut back by 4 bases and J by 4 bases. Combining the CDR3 with reference TRBV2 and TRBJ1-5 gives the whole variable domain EPEVTQTPSHQVTQMGQEVILRCVPISNHLYFYWYRQILGQKVEFLVSFYNNEISEKSEIFDDQFSVERPDGSNFTLKIRSTKLEDSAMYFCASSARQGRNQPQHFGDGTRLSIL.

The V call is TRBV20-1, the J call TRBJ2-4, with TRBD1 as a possible D gene (6 bases). Germline assignment: CDR1 DFQATT and CDR2 SNEGSKA (reference sequence). V was cut by 4 bases and J by 1 base, with 8 bases left in between. The CDR3 totals 13 residues. The CDR3 bases are TGCAGTGCTACAGGGGAGGCCAAAAACATTCAGTACTTC. Translating gives CSATGEAKNIQYF.

The table lists this clonotype with many counts. The rearrangement joins TRBV10-3 to TRBJ2-3; D gene uncertain. The CDR3 has 12 amino acids. The V and J ends lost 3 bases and 4 bases respectively, with 5 bases between them. The germline CDR1 and CDR2 sequences are ENHRY and SYGVKD. CDR3 sequence: CAISDPADTQYF. The CDR3 bases are TGTGCCATCAGTGACCCCGCAGATACGCAGTATTTT.

This clonotype appeared a few times. The chain carries TRBV6-1 and TRBJ1-2, with D hard to call. Germline V CDR1 and CDR2: MNHNS, SASEGT. V lost 3 bases, J lost 14 bases, and 13 bases lay in between. This CDR3 region has 11 residues. DNA of the CDR3: TGTGCCAGCAGTGATCTCCACACCAATACCTTC. This encodes CASSDLHTNTF.

The DNA of the CDR3 is TGTGCCAGCAGTGAGAGGACAGGGAGGGAGACCCAGTACTTC. This encodes CASSERTGRETQYF. V and J are TRBV28 and TRBJ2-5; 8 bases align to TRBD1. Germline CDR1 and CDR2: MDHEN and SYDVKM. Trimming at V came to 5 bases and at J to 5 bases, leaving 7 bases not matched to a gene. This CDR3 comprises 14 residues.

This clonotype has ten or more counts. The chain is built from TRBV12-3 or TRBV12-4 and TRBJ2-5, with no clear D. The CDR3 is made up of 12 amino acids. Trimming removed 5 bases from V and 7 bases from J, with 11 bases in between. The CDR3 reads CASSPRPGTQYF. DNA for the CDR3: TGTGCCAGCAGTCCCCGGCCGGGGACCCAGTACTTC.

The V and J genes are TRBV11-2 and TRBJ1-1, with TRBD1 matching over 7 bases. The CDR3 has 14 amino acids. V lost 3 bases, J lost 5 bases, and 6 bases stayed unmatched. The germline V gene has CDR1 SGHAT and CDR2 FQNNGV. CDR3: CASSFGTVWTEAFF. The DNA of the CDR3 is TGTGCCAGCAGCTTCGGGACAGTATGGACTGAAGCTTTCTTT. The full variable domain, in which reference TRBV11-2 and TRBJ1-1 provide the parts outside the CDR3, is EAGVAQSPRYKIIEKRQSVAFWCNPISGHATLYWYQQILGQGPKLLIQFQNNGVVDDSQLPKDRFSAERLKGVDSTLKIQPAKLEDSAVYLCASSFGTVWTEAFFGQGTRLTVV.

This clonotype was seen many times. V is TRBV19 and J is TRBJ1-5, with a tentative D call TRBD1 (5 bases). V shed 4 bases and J shed 3 bases, with 10 bases lying between them. Germline lookup yields CDR1 LNHDA and CDR2 SQIVND (reference sequence). CDR3 size: 14 residues. The CDR3 region is CASSTSGHNQPQHF. The DNA for the CDR3 is TGTGCCAGTAGTACGTCAGGGCACAATCAGCCCCAGCATTTT.

Ten or more counts support this clonotype. This sequence joins TRBV7-9 and TRBJ2-3; the match to TRBD2 covers 8 bases. The CDR3 is 17 residues long. V trimming: 1 base; J trimming: 1 base; junction bases outside the gene matches: 7. The germline V gene encodes CDR1 SEHNR and CDR2 FQNEAQ (reference sequence). CDR3 coding DNA: TGTGCCAGCAGCTTAGTGATTGCTAGCGGGCGCACAGATACGCAGTATTTT. It translates to CASSLVIASGRTDTQYF.

This clonotype was detected ten times or more. The chain joins TRBV7-8 to TRBJ2-1; D may be TRBD1 (5 bases). Per the germline V gene, CDR1 is SGHVS and CDR2 is FQNEAQ. The CDR3 sequence is 18 residues long. V was pared by 2 bases and J by 3 bases, with 20 bases between. The CDR3 loop reads CASSLRPNGAVDYNEQFF. Here the CDR3 DNA reads TGTGCCAGCAGCTTAAGACCCAATGGGGCCGTGGACTACAATGAGCAGTTCTTC.

This clonotype was observed a handful of times. The V call is TRBV7-8, the J call TRBJ2-4, with 8 bases matching TRBD1. The CDR3 is 16 residues long. Germline V gene sequence: CDR1 SGHVS, CDR2 FQNEAQ. J gave up 3 bases and V 5 bases, and 9 bases lay outside the gene matches. This CDR3 reads CASSPPGQADKNIQYF. As DNA, the CDR3 is TGTGCCAGCAGCCCCCCGGGACAGGCGGACAAAAACATTCAGTACTTC. Together with reference TRBV7-8 and TRBJ2-4, the CDR3 gives the full variable domain: GAGVSQSPRYKVAKRGQDVALRCDPISGHVSLFWYQQALGQGPEFLTYFQNEAQLDKSGLPSDRFFAERPEGSVSTLKIQRTQQEDSAVYLCASSPPGQADKNIQYFGAGTRLSVL.

This chain links TRBV4-1 with TRBJ1-4; 8 nucleotides align to TRBD1. Germline loops: CDR1 MGHRA, CDR2 YSYEKL. The length of the CDR3 is 14 residues. With 4 bases clipped from V and 5 bases from J, the junction kept 3 bases outside the gene matches. The CDR3: CASSLQGGNEKLFF. The DNA of the CDR3 is TGCGCCAGCAGCCTACAGGGGGGGAATGAAAAACTGTTTTTT.

This clonotype has ten or more counts. This chain links TRBV28 with TRBJ1-2; 8 positions agree with TRBD1. Per germline, CDR1 MDHEN and CDR2 SYDVKM. With 6 bases clipped from V and 6 bases from J, the junction kept 15 bases outside the gene matches. CDR3 length equals 16 residues. The CDR3 coding sequence is TGTGCCAGCAGCCTCACCGACAGGGGTGGTGCGGATGGCTACACCTTC. It encodes CASSLTDRGGADGYTF.

Only a few counts were recorded for this clonotype. The chain employs TRBV12-3 or TRBV12-4 and TRBJ1-5; D is unresolved. The CDR3 has 12 amino acids. Trimming removed 6 bases from V and 4 bases from J, with 7 bases in between. In nucleotides, the CDR3 is TGTGCCAGCAGGTACCAAAATCAGCCCCAGCATTTT. Amino acids: CASRYQNQPQHF.

This clonotype was counted many times. In nucleotides, the CDR3 is TGTGCCAGCAGCTTGGCGAGTCAGCCCCAGCATTTT. Its translation is CASSLASQPQHF. V is TRBV5-8 and J is TRBJ1-5; no firm D call. This CDR3 spans 12 amino acids. V shed 0 bases and J shed 6 bases, with 4 bases lying between them. Germline CDR1 reads SGHTS; CDR2 reads YDEGEE.

This clonotype was counted many times. The chain joins TRBV28 to TRBJ1-5; no clear D gene. V was cut by 3 bases and J by 0 bases, with 9 bases left in between. Per the germline V gene, CDR1 is MDHEN and CDR2 is SYDVKM. The CDR3 contains 15 residues. The CDR3 DNA reads as TGTGCCAGCAGTTTGGCGCGGTCTAGCAATCAGCCCCAGCATTTT. It yields the protein CASSLARSSNQPQHF.

The chain employs TRBV5-4 and TRBJ1-2; D ambiguous. CDR1 is SGHNT and CDR2 is YYREEE in the germline V gene (reference sequence). The length of the CDR3 is 13 residues. V was shortened by 0 bases and J by 6 bases, with 9 bases between the two germline ends. The CDR3 protein is CASSLDLQDGYTF. The CDR3 bases are TGTGCCAGCAGCTTGGACCTTCAGGATGGCTACACCTTC.

This clonotype was observed many times. The rearrangement joins TRBV7-2 to TRBJ2-5, with 16 bases matching TRBD2. Germline V gene data show CDR1 as SGHTA and CDR2 as FQGNSA. This CDR3 comprises 17 residues. Trimming at V came to 4 bases and at J to 2 bases, leaving 4 bases not matched to a gene. For the CDR3, the DNA is TGTGCCAGCAGCTCGGGACTAGCGGGAGGGGGTCAAGAGACCCAGTACTTC. It is translated as CASSSGLAGGGQETQYF.

The sample holds a few counts of this clonotype. The rearrangement joins TRBV5-1 to TRBJ2-5; 13 bases map to TRBD2. The germline V gene encodes CDR1 SGHRS and CDR2 YFSETQ. This CDR3 comprises 16 residues. V gave up 0 bases and J gave up 4 bases; unmatched junction bases: 3. The CDR3 DNA reads as TGCGCCAGCAGCTTGGGGACTAGCGGGAGTTCAGAGACCCAGTACTTC. Protein product: CASSLGTSGSSETQYF.